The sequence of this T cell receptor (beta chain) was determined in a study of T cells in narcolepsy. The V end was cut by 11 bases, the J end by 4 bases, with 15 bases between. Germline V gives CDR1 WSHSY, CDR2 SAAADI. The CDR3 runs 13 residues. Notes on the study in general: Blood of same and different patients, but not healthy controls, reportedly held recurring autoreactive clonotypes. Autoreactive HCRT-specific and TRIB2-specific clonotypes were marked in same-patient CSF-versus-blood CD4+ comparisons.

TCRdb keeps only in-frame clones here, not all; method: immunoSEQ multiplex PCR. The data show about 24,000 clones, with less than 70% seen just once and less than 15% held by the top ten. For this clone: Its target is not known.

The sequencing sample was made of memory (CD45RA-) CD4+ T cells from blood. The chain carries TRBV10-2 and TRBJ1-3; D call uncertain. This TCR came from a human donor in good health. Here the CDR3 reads CAGQVAGGNTIYF. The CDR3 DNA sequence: TGCGCCGGCCAGGTCGCAGGAGGAAACACCATATATTTT.